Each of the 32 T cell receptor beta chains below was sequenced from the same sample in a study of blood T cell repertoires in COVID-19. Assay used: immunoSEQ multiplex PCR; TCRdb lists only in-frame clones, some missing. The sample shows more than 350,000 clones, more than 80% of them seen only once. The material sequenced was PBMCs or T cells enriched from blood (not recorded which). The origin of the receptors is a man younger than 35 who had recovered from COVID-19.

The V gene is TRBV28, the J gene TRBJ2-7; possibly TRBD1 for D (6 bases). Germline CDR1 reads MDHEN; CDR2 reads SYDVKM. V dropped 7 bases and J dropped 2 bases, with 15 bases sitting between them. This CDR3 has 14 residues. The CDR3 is CASISWDKAYEQYF. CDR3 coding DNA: TGTGCCAGCATCTCCTGGGACAAAGCCTACGAGCAGTACTTC.

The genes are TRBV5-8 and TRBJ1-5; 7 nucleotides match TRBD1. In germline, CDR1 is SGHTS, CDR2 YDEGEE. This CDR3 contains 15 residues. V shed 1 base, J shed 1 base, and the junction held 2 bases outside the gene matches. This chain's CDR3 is CASSLYRGSNQPQHF. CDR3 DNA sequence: TGTGCCAGCAGCTTGTACAGGGGCAGCAATCAGCCCCAGCATTTT.

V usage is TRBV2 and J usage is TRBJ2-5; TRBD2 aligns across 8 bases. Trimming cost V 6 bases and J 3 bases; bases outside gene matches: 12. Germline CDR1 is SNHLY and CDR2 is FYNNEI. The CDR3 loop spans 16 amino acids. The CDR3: CASSGGPGGLKETQYF. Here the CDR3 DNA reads TGTGCCAGCAGCGGCGGCCCGGGAGGGCTCAAAGAGACCCAGTACTTC.

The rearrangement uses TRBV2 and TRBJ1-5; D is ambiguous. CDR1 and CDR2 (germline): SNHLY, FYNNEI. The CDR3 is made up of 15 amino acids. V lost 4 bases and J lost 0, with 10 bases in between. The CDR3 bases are TGTGCCAGCAGTGTAAGAGAGTATAGCAATCAGCCCCAGCATTTT. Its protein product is CASSVREYSNQPQHF.

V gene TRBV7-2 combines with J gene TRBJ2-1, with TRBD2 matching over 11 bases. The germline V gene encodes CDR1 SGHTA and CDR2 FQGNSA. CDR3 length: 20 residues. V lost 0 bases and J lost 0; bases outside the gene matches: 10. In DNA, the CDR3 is TGTGCCAGCAGCTTAGCTCTAGCGGGGGGAAGACTGAGCTCCTACAATGAGCAGTTCTTC. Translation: CASSLALAGGRLSSYNEQFF.

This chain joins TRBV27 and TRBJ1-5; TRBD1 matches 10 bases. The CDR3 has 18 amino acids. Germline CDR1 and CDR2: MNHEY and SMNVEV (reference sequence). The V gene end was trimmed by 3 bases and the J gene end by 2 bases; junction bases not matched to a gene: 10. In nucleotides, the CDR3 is TGTGCCAGCAGTTTCCGGGGACAGGGGCGAGGGCGCAATCAGCCCCAGCATTTT. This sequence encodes CASSFRGQGRGRNQPQHF.

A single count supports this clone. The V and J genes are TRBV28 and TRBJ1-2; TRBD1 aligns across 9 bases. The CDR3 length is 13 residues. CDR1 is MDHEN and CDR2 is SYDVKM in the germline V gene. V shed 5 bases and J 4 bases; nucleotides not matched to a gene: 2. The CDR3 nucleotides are TGTGCCAGCAGTCAACAGGGGGCCTATGGCTACACCTTC. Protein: CASSQQGAYGYTF.

In nucleotides, the CDR3 is TGTGCCAGCAGTTGGACGGGGGTGGGCACTGAAGCTTTCTTT. This gives the protein CASSWTGVGTEAFF. The V call is TRBV28, the J call TRBJ1-1; a weak D match, TRBD1 (5 bases). The CDR3 totals 14 residues. V lost 4 bases and J lost 4, with 13 bases in between. Germline V gene sequence: CDR1 MDHEN, CDR2 SYDVKM.

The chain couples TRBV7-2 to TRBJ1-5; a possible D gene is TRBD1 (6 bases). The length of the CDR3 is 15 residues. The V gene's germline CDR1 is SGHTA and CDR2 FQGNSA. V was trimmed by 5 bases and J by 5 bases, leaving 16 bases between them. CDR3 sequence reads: CASSTETGRHQPQHF. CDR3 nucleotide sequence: TGTGCCAGCAGCACGGAGACAGGTAGACATCAGCCCCAGCATTTT.

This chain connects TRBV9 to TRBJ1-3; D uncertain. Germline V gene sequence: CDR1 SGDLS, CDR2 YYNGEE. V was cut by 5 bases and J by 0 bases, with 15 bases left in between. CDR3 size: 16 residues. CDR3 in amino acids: CASSVKQVASGNTIYF. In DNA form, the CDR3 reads TGTGCCAGCAGTGTCAAGCAGGTGGCCTCTGGAAACACCATATATTTT. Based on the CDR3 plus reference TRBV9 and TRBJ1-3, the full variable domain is DSGVTQTPKHLITATGQRVTLRCSPRSGDLSVYWYQQSLDQGLQFLIQYYNGEERAKGNILERFSAQQFPDLHSELNLSSLELGDSALYFCASSVKQVASGNTIYFGEGSWLTVV.

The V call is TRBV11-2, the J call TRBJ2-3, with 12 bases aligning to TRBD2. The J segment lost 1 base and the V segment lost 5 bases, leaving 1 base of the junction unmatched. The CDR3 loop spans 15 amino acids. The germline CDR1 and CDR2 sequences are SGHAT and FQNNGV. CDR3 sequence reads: CASSRLAGGTDTQYF. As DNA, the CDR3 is TGTGCCAGCAGCCGACTAGCGGGAGGCACAGATACGCAGTATTTT.

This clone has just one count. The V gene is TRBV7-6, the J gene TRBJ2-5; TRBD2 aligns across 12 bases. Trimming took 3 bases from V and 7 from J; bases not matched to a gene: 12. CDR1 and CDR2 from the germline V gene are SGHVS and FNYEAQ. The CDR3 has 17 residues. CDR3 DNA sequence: TGTGCCAGCAGCTTGAGGACTAGCGGGGATCCGGTGGTGACCCAGTACTTC. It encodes CASSLRTSGDPVVTQYF.

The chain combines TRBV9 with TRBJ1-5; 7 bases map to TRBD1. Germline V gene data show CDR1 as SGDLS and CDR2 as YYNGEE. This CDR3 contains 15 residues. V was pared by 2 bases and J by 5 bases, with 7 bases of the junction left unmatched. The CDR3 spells CASSVPRQGDQPQHF. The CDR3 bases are TGTGCCAGCAGCGTCCCCAGACAGGGCGATCAGCCCCAGCATTTT.

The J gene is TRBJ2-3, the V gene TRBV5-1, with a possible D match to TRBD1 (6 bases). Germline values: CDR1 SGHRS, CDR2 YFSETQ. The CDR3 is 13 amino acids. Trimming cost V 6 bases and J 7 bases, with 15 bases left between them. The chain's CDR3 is CASTPGDTYTQYF. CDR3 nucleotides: TGCGCCAGCACCCCAGGGGACACGTATACGCAGTATTTT.

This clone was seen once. CDR3 in amino acids: CASSPRTGGGEKLFF. The CDR3 DNA follows: TGTGCCAGCAGCCCACGGACAGGGGGTGGTGAAAAACTGTTTTTT. This chain links TRBV7-9 with TRBJ1-4, with 10 nucleotides matching TRBD1. The V and J ends lost 5 bases and 7 bases, in that order; junction bases with no gene match: 7. CDR3 size: 15 residues. The germline CDR1 and CDR2 sequences are SEHNR and FQNEAQ (reference sequence).

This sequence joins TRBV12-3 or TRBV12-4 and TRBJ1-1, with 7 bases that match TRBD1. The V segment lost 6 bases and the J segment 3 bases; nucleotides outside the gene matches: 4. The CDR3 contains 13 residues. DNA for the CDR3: TGTGCCAGCAGCAAGGGACAGTACACTGAAGCTTTCTTT. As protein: CASSKGQYTEAFF.

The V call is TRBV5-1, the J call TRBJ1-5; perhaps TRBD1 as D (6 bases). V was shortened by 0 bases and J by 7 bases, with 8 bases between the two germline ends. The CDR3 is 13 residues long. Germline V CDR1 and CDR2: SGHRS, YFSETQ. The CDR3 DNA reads TGCGCCAGCAGCTTGGGGGGGCGGCAGCCCCAGCATTTT. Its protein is CASSLGGRQPQHF.

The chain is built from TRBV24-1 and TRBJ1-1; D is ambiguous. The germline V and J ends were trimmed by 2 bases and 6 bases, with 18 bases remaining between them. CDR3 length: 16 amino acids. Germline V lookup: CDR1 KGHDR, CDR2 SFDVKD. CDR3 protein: CATSDSSGGSWAEAFF. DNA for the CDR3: TGTGCCACCAGTGATTCGTCCGGAGGGAGTTGGGCTGAAGCTTTCTTT.

The CDR3: CASSSFPPSGTSGGSTQYF. The CDR3 DNA reads as TGTGCCAGCAGCTCGTTCCCGCCCTCCGGGACTAGCGGGGGGTCGACGCAGTATTTT. J is TRBJ2-3 and V is TRBV7-3; 15 bases align to TRBD2. CDR1 is SGHTA, CDR2 FQGTGA, per germline. Trimming removed 4 bases from V and 9 bases from J; junction bases left unmatched: 17. CDR3 length equals 19 residues.

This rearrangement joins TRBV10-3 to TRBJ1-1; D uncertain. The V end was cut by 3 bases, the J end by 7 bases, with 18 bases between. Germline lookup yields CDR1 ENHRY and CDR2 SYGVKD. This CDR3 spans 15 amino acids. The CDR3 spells CAISDIRGRKDEAFF. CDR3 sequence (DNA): TGTGCCATCAGTGATATCCGGGGAAGGAAAGATGAAGCTTTCTTT.

The CDR3 loop is CASTVAGGTVEQYF. The CDR3 coding sequence is TGTGCCAGCACCGTAGCGGGAGGGACCGTCGAGCAGTACTTC. The V call is TRBV7-2, the J call TRBJ2-7, with 11 nucleotides matching TRBD2. The trim removed 7 bases at V and 6 bases at J, leaving 8 bases unmatched. Germline values: CDR1 SGHTA, CDR2 FQGNSA. The length of the CDR3 is 14 residues.

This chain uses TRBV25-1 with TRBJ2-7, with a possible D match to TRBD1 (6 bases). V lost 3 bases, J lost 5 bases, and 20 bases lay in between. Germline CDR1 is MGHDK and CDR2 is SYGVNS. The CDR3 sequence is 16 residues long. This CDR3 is CASSDQGIFYNDEQYF. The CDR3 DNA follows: TGTGCCAGCAGTGACCAGGGGATTTTTTATAATGACGAGCAGTACTTC.

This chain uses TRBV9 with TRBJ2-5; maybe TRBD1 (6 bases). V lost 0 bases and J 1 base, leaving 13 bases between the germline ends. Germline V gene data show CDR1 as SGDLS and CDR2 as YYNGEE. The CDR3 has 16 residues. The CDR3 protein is CASSVVGGGLQETQYF. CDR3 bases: TGTGCCAGCAGCGTAGTTGGTGGGGGCCTCCAAGAGACCCAGTACTTC.

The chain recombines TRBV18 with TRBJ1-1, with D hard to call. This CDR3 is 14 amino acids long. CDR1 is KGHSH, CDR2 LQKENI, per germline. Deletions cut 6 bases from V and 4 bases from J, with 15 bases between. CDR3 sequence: CASSTSEQSTEAFF. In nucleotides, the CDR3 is TGTGCCAGCTCTACCAGCGAGCAATCCACTGAAGCTTTCTTT.

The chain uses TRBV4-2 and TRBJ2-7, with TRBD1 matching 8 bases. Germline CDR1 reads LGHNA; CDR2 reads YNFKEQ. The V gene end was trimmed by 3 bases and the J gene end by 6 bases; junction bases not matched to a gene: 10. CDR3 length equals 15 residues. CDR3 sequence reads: CASSQERTGLGEQYF. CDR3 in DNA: TGTGCCAGCAGCCAGGAGAGGACAGGGCTGGGCGAGCAGTACTTC.

The CDR3 nucleotides are TGTGCCAGCAGCCAATTCCAGTCTAGCGGGATCACCGGGGAGCTGTTTTTT. Translating it yields CASSQFQSSGITGELFF. The chain has TRBV7-3 and TRBJ2-2; TRBD2 agrees at 9 bases. The CDR3 totals 17 residues. Germline V gene data show CDR1 as SGHTA and CDR2 as FQGTGA. The J segment lost 4 bases and the V segment lost 5 bases, leaving 11 bases of the junction unmatched.

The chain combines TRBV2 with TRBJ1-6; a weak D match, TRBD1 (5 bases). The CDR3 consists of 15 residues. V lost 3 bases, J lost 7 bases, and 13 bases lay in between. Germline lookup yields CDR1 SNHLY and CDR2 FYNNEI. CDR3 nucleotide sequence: TGTGCCAGCAGTGAGGGGGGACGGGAGAATTCACCCCTCCACTTT. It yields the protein CASSEGGRENSPLHF.

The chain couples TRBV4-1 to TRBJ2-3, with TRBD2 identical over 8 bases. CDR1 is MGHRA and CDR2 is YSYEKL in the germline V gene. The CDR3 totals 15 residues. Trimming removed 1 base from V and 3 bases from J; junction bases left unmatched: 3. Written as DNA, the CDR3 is TGCGCCAGCAGCCAAGGGTCGGGGGGGACAGATACGCAGTATTTT. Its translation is CASSQGSGGTDTQYF.

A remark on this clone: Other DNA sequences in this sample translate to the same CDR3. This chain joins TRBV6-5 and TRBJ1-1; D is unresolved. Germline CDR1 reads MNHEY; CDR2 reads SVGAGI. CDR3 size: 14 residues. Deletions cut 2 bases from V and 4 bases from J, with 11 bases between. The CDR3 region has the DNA TGTGCCAGCAGTTACCGGCCAGGTGGCACTGAAGCTTTCTTT. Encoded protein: CASSYRPGGTEAFF.

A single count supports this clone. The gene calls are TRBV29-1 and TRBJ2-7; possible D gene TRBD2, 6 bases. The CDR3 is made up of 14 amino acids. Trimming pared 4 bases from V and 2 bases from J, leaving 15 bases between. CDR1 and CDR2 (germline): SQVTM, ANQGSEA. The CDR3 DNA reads TGCAGCGTTGTTCAGCGGGTTCCACCCTACGAGCAGTACTTC. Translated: CSVVQRVPPYEQYF.

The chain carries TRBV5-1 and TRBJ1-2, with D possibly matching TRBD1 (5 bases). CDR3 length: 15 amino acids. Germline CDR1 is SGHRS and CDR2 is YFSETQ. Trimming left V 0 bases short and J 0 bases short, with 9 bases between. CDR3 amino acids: CASSLDRSSNYGYTF. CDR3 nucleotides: TGCGCCAGCAGCTTGGACAGGTCTTCTAACTATGGCTACACCTTC.

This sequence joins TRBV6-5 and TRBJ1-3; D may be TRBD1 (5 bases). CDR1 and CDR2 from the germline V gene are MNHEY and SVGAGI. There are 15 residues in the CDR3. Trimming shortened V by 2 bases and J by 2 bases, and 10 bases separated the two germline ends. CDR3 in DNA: TGTGCCAGCAGTTACAGGAGGGACCCTGGAAACACCATATATTTT. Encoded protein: CASSYRRDPGNTIYF.